This entry lists 26 T cell receptor beta chains sequenced from one sample in a study of beta chain features in type 1 diabetes. Study-wide findings and caveats: Patients with Type 1 diabetes showed moderately but significantly shorter TCRB CDR3s in all four CD4+ subsets.

These receptors lack a known antigen. Expressed TCRB transcripts were sequenced, since all the RNA that had been isolated was reverse transcribed. Assay used: immunoSEQ multiplex PCR; TCRdb lists only in-frame clones, some missing. The sample has around 180,000 clones, 7.8% seen once. Sequenced material: central memory CD4+ T cells from blood. The receptors stem from a woman aged 40 to 50 with type 1 diabetes.

The CDR3 coding sequence is TGTGCCAGTCACTCACGAGTGAAAGCTTTCTTT. Protein sequence: CASHSRVKAFF. The chain is built from TRBV27 and TRBJ1-1, with D hard to call. The V gene's germline CDR1 is MNHEY and CDR2 SMNVEV (reference sequence). Trimming took off 9 bases at V and 9 bases at J, with 14 bases between the two ends. The CDR3 has 11 residues.

The sample holds a few counts of this clone. The sample contains more than one DNA sequence encoding this CDR3. Here the CDR3 DNA reads TGTGCCAGTAGTCCGACAGGGGGGAAAGAGACCCAGTACTTC. Protein sequence: CASSPTGGKETQYF. The chain has TRBV19 and TRBJ2-5; TRBD1 matches 9 bases. The CDR3 totals 14 residues. Per the germline V gene, CDR1 is LNHDA and CDR2 is SQIVND (reference sequence). The V segment lost 5 bases and the J segment 3 bases; nucleotides outside the gene matches: 4.

This clone showed up many times. Additional DNA sequences in this sample encode the identical CDR3. The chain employs TRBV7-2 and TRBJ1-2, with 7 bases aligning to TRBD1. CDR3 length: 13 amino acids. CDR1 and CDR2 from the germline V gene are SGHTA and FQGNSA. V trimming: 4 bases; J trimming: 4 bases; junction bases outside the gene matches: 3. The CDR3 DNA reads TGTGCCAGCAGCTCGGACAGGTCCTATGGCTACACCTTC. Encoded protein: CASSSDRSYGYTF.

The rearrangement uses TRBV7-2 and TRBJ2-3; D is uncertain. V shed 3 bases and J shed 5 bases, with 6 bases lying between them. Germline V gene sequence: CDR1 SGHTA, CDR2 FQGNSA. This CDR3 is 12 amino acids long. The CDR3 DNA follows: TGTGCCAGCAGCTTGAACGGAGATACGCAGTATTTT. Translating gives CASSLNGDTQYF.

The chain combines TRBV29-1 with TRBJ2-7; D might be TRBD1 (6 bases). V was shortened by 3 bases and J by 5 bases, with 8 bases between the two germline ends. The CDR3 is 11 amino acids. Looked up from germline, CDR1 is SQVTM and CDR2 is ANQGSEA. In DNA form, the CDR3 reads TGCAGCGTTGACAAGGGGGACGAGCAGTACTTC. Protein: CSVDKGDEQYF.

This clone was seen only a few times. The gene calls are TRBV7-9 and TRBJ1-5, with D perhaps TRBD1 (5 bases). The CDR3 runs 13 residues. V lost 4 bases and J 3 bases, leaving 7 bases between the germline ends. Germline V gives CDR1 SEHNR, CDR2 FQNEAQ (reference sequence). CDR3 region: CASSSGNNQPQHF. The CDR3 DNA reads as TGTGCCAGCAGCTCAGGGAACAATCAGCCCCAGCATTTT.

The chain couples TRBV18 to TRBJ2-3; 7 bases align to TRBD1. The CDR3 has 16 residues. The V segment lost 6 bases and the J segment 0 bases; nucleotides outside the gene matches: 9. CDR1 and CDR2 from the germline V gene are KGHSH and LQKENI. The CDR3: CASSRTRDSSTDTQYF. The CDR3 DNA reads TGTGCCAGCTCGCGTACCCGGGACAGCAGCACAGATACGCAGTATTTT. Drawing the rest from reference TRBV18 and TRBJ2-3, the complete variable domain is NAGVMQNPRHLVRRRGQEARLRCSPMKGHSHVYWYRQLPEEGLKFMVYLQKENIIDESGMPKERFSAEFPKEGPSILRIQQVVRGDSAAYFCASSRTRDSSTDTQYFGPGTRLTVL.

The J gene is TRBJ2-3, the V gene TRBV11-2; TRBD2 matches at 12 bases. Trimming at V came to 5 bases and at J to 7 bases, leaving 7 bases not matched to a gene. The CDR3 consists of 15 residues. Germline V gene lookup returns CDR1 SGHAT and CDR2 FQNNGV. CDR3 coding DNA: TGTGCCAGCAGCGCCGAACTAGCGGGGGGCTATACGCAGTATTTT. It is translated as CASSAELAGGYTQYF.

This clone has only a few counts. This chain links TRBV18 with TRBJ1-2; TRBD1 aligns across 7 bases. Germline CDR1 is KGHSH and CDR2 is LQKENI. V lost 2 bases, J lost 4 bases, and 10 bases stayed unmatched. The CDR3 totals 16 residues. The CDR3 region is CASSPSAQGQLYGYTF. In DNA form, the CDR3 reads TGTGCCAGCTCACCAAGTGCCCAGGGACAGCTCTATGGCTACACCTTC. Drawing the rest from reference TRBV18 and TRBJ1-2, the complete variable domain is NAGVMQNPRHLVRRRGQEARLRCSPMKGHSHVYWYRQLPEEGLKFMVYLQKENIIDESGMPKERFSAEFPKEGPSILRIQQVVRGDSAAYFCASSPSAQGQLYGYTFGSGTRLTVV.

The J gene is TRBJ2-1, the V gene TRBV6-5; no reliable D call. Germline CDR1 reads MNHEY; CDR2 reads SVGAGI. The CDR3 extends over 13 amino acids. V dropped 7 bases and J dropped 1 base, with 8 bases sitting between them. Written as DNA, the CDR3 is TGTGCCAGCAAAGAGCTATCCTACAATGAGCAGTTCTTC. This gives the protein CASKELSYNEQFF.

Remarks on this clone: Within the sample, other DNA sequences also encode this same CDR3. The V call is TRBV9, the J call TRBJ1-1; 8 positions agree with TRBD1. Germline CDR1 and CDR2: SGDLS and YYNGEE. The J segment lost 5 bases and the V segment lost 0 bases, leaving 6 bases of the junction unmatched. The CDR3 is 15 residues long. CDR3 loop: CASSVEGQGRTEAFF. The CDR3, as DNA: TGTGCCAGCAGCGTAGAAGGACAGGGTCGGACTGAAGCTTTCTTT.

The chain couples TRBV9 to TRBJ1-2; possibly TRBD1 for D (6 bases). The V end was cut by 3 bases, the J end by 5 bases, with 14 bases between. Germline V gene data show CDR1 as SGDLS and CDR2 as YYNGEE. This CDR3 spans 14 amino acids. DNA for the CDR3: TGTGCCAGCAGCGCCCGACAGGATCTTTATGGCTACACCTTC. Amino acid sequence: CASSARQDLYGYTF.

As to this clone: Other DNA sequences of this sample code for an identical CDR3. This chain links TRBV6-5 with TRBJ2-2; maybe TRBD2 (6 bases). Germline values: CDR1 MNHEY, CDR2 SVGAGI. The CDR3 has 16 amino acids. V shed 0 bases and J shed 2 bases, with 10 bases lying between them. For the CDR3, the DNA is TGTGCCAGCAGTTACTCGGGACTGCTTAACACCGGGGAGCTGTTTTTT. As protein: CASSYSGLLNTGELFF.

This clone was seen only a few times. The rearrangement links TRBV30 to TRBJ1-5; D not resolved. This CDR3 region has 13 residues. V was clipped by 2 bases and J by 3 bases, with 8 bases between them. Germline lookup yields CDR1 GTSNPN and CDR2 SVGIG (reference sequence). DNA of the CDR3: TGTGCCTGGAGTCAACAGATCAATCAGCCCCAGCATTTT. The encoded protein is CAWSQQINQPQHF.

A few counts support this clone. This chain connects TRBV5-1 to TRBJ2-6; 8 positions match TRBD1. CDR1 and CDR2 from the germline V gene are SGHRS and YFSETQ. This CDR3 has 16 amino acids. Trimming at V came to 6 bases and at J to 0 bases, leaving 5 bases not matched to a gene. The CDR3 region is CASTGTGTSGANVLTF. For the CDR3, the DNA is TGCGCCAGCACCGGGACAGGTACCTCTGGGGCCAACGTCCTGACTTTC.

The chain combines TRBV7-9 with TRBJ1-5; tentative D call: TRBD1 (5 bases). V lost 3 bases, J lost 4 bases, and 10 bases lay in between. CDR1 and CDR2 from the germline V gene are SEHNR and FQNEAQ (reference sequence). The CDR3 sequence is 14 residues long. The CDR3, as DNA: TGTGCCAGCAGCTTTGGGCAGGGAAATCAGCCCCAGCATTTT. It specifies CASSFGQGNQPQHF.

This clone turned up a few times. The identical CDR3 is also encoded by other nucleotide sequences in the sample. The rearrangement links TRBV7-2 to TRBJ1-5, with 10 nucleotides matching TRBD1. The CDR3 length is 14 residues. Looked up from germline, CDR1 is SGHTA and CDR2 is FQGNSA. Trimming took 3 bases from V and 7 from J; bases not matched to a gene: 3. The CDR3 DNA follows: TGTGCCAGCAGCTTTGGACAGGGGGGGCAGCCCCAGCATTTT. It specifies CASSFGQGGQPQHF.

This clone appeared a few times. The chain has TRBV9 and TRBJ2-6, with 10 bases fitting TRBD1. The CDR3 runs to 19 residues. Germline V gives CDR1 SGDLS, CDR2 YYNGEE. V lost 3 bases and J lost 0; bases outside the gene matches: 9. The CDR3 DNA reads TGTGCCAGCAGCGCACGCCGGGGACAGGGGAGCTCTGGGGCCAACGTCCTGACTTTC. Amino acids: CASSARRGQGSSGANVLTF.

The chain employs TRBV7-9 and TRBJ1-3, with D hard to call. The germline CDR1 and CDR2 sequences are SEHNR and FQNEAQ (reference sequence). The V end was cut by 1 base, the J end by 3 bases, with 13 bases between. The CDR3 covers 16 residues. The CDR3 sequence is CASSLERSQRGNTIYF. The CDR3 DNA sequence: TGTGCCAGCAGCTTAGAAAGGAGCCAGCGTGGAAACACCATATATTTT.

The chain recombines TRBV2 with TRBJ2-1, with 13 bases identical to TRBD2. The germline gives CDR1 SNHLY, CDR2 FYNNEI. CDR3 length: 13 amino acids. V lost 6 bases and J lost 12; bases outside the gene matches: 5. The CDR3 DNA follows: TGTGCCAGCAGGCCGACTAGCGGGGGGCGGCAGTTCTTC. Translated: CASRPTSGGRQFF.

This clone occurred a few times. The chain recombines TRBV7-9 with TRBJ2-6; TRBD1 aligns across 7 bases. This CDR3 region has 17 residues. Germline CDR1 and CDR2: SEHNR and FQNEAQ (reference sequence). V shed 5 bases, J shed 1 base, and the junction held 8 bases outside the gene matches. In DNA form, the CDR3 reads TGTGCCAGCAGCCCTGACAGGGTTCTTTCTGGGGCCAACGTCCTGACTTTC. Amino acids: CASSPDRVLSGANVLTF.

This clone turned up a few times. The chain couples TRBV29-1 to TRBJ1-1; D is perhaps TRBD1 (5 bases). Germline V CDR1 and CDR2: SQVTM, ANQGSEA. This CDR3 region has 13 residues. Trimming pared 4 bases from V and 5 bases from J, leaving 14 bases between. The CDR3, as DNA: TGCAGCGTTGTTCGGGGGGGTGGAACTGAAGCTTTCTTT. It is translated as CSVVRGGGTEAFF.

This clone was detected only a few times. The chain is built from TRBV30 and TRBJ2-1; TRBD2 might be the D (6 bases). With 0 bases removed from V and 3 bases from J, the gap between germline ends came to 12 bases. Germline V gives CDR1 GTSNPN, CDR2 SVGIG (reference sequence). CDR3 size: 15 residues. The CDR3 bases are TGTGCCTGGAGTGTTCAGGGAGGCGGCTACAATGAGCAGTTCTTC. Its protein product is CAWSVQGGGYNEQFF.

The chain is built from TRBV28 and TRBJ1-2; TRBD1 matches at 7 bases. Trimming removed 6 bases from V and 4 bases from J; junction bases left unmatched: 11. CDR1 is MDHEN and CDR2 is SYDVKM in the germline V gene. The CDR3 contains 15 residues. The CDR3 sequence is CASRRTRTGSYGYTF. CDR3 DNA sequence: TGTGCCAGCAGACGTACTAGGACAGGCAGCTATGGCTACACCTTC.

This clone was counted a few times. The V gene is TRBV11-3, the J gene TRBJ2-1; D is unclear. The germline V and J ends were trimmed by 5 bases and 0 bases, with 11 bases remaining between them. This CDR3 spans 15 amino acids. CDR1 and CDR2 (germline): SGHNT, YENEEA. CDR3 in amino acids: CASSARRSSYNEQFF. The CDR3 DNA sequence: TGTGCCAGCAGCGCACGTAGGAGCTCCTACAATGAGCAGTTCTTC.

V and J are TRBV9 and TRBJ2-3, with 10 nucleotides matching TRBD2. The CDR3 extends over 18 amino acids. CDR1 and CDR2 from the germline V gene are SGDLS and YYNGEE. With V trimmed by 0 bases and J by 8 bases, 15 bases remained unmatched. Written as DNA, the CDR3 is TGTGCCAGCAGCGTAGTGGAAGCCGGGACTAGCGCACAGAGTACGCAGTATTTT. This codes for CASSVVEAGTSAQSTQYF.